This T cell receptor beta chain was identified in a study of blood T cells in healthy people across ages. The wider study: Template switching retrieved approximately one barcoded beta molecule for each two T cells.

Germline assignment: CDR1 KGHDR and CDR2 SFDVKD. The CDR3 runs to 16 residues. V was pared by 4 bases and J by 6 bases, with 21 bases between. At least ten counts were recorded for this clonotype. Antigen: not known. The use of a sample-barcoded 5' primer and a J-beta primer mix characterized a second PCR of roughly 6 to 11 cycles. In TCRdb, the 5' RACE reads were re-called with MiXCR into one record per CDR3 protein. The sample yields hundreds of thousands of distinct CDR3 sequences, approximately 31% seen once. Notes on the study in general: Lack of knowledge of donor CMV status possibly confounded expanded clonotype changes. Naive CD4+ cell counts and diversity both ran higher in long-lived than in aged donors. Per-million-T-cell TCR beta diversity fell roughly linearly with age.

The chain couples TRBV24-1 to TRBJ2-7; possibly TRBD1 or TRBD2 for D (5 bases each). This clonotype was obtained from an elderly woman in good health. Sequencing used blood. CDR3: CATSDPDAGARSEQYF. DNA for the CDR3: TGTGCCACCAGTGACCCCGACGCCGGGGCTCGGAGCGAGCAGTACTTC.